This T cell receptor (beta chain) originates from a study of cytomegalovirus exposure and HLA in healthy donors. The wider study: There were some 400 genotyped donors. Of these, about 81% fell in the genetic ancestry cluster associated with self-reported Caucasian donors.

The PCR made use of 60 Vbeta and 13 Jbeta primers. Assay used: immunoSEQ multiplex PCR; TCRdb lists only in-frame clones, some missing. Of fewer than 130,000 clones listed, 65% to 80% were seen once; the top ten hold about 3.4%. This CDR3 spans 15 amino acids. The V end was cut by 0 bases, the J end by 1 base, with 10 bases between. Germline V lookup: CDR1 LNHNV, CDR2 YYDKDF (reference sequence). On this clone: The target antigen is unknown.

Study observations and caveats: It was reported that the classifier diagnosed cytomegalovirus status with high specificity and sensitivity in both the original and validation cohorts. Most CMV-associated TCR beta chains were later found to appear HLA-restricted. The only immune exposure information that was available was CMV serostatus.

The clonotype was recovered from a woman in her thirties or forties in good health and CMV-seronegative. This chain connects TRBV15 to TRBJ2-7, with D perhaps TRBD1 (5 bases). The sample comprised PBMCs. CDR3 bases: TGTGCCACCAGCAGAGATAGGGGTGGATCCTACGAGCAGTACTTC. It is translated as CATSRDRGGSYEQYF. Full variable domain (outside the CDR3, taken from reference TRBV15 and TRBJ2-7): DAMVIQNPRYQVTQFGKPVTLSCSQTLNHNVMYWYQQKSSQAPKLLFHYYDKDFNNEADTPDNFQSRRPNTSFCFLDIRSPGLGDTAMYLCATSRDRGGSYEQYFGPGTRLTVT.